This passage covers 25 T cell receptor beta chains from one sample sequenced in a study of blood T cell repertoires in COVID-19. The protocol was immunoSEQ multiplex PCR, while the TCRdb copy is restricted to in-frame clones and leaves out a portion. Here the sample spans 200,000 to 250,000 clones, 65% to 90% being singletons. Material for sequencing was peripheral blood. These receptors all come from a human donor in a cohort sampled during active COVID-19.

V and J are TRBV15 and TRBJ1-2; the match to TRBD1 covers 7 bases. CDR1 LNHNV and CDR2 YYDKDF come from the germline V gene (reference sequence). The CDR3 runs to 15 residues. Trimming cost V 5 bases and J 0 bases; bases outside gene matches: 6. Here the CDR3 reads CATSGKTGTNYGYTF. The CDR3 DNA is TGTGCCACCAGCGGAAAGACAGGGACTAACTATGGCTACACCTTC.

The genes are TRBV19 and TRBJ2-2; possibly TRBD1 for D (6 bases). V was pared by 7 bases and J by 0 bases, with 15 bases between. From germline, CDR1 is LNHDA and CDR2 SQIVND (reference sequence). The CDR3 runs to 16 residues. The CDR3 nucleotides read TGTGCCAGTAAGAGGTCAGGGGCAGCGAACACCGGGGAGCTGTTTTTT. Its translation is CASKRSGAANTGELFF.

This clone was counted ten times or more. The chain couples TRBV25-1 to TRBJ2-3; D possibly corresponds to TRBD2 (6 bases). This CDR3 contains 14 residues. V lost 4 bases and J lost 0, with 8 bases in between. Germline lookup yields CDR1 MGHDK and CDR2 SYGVNS. The chain's CDR3 is CASSVGGSTDTQYF. The DNA for the CDR3 is TGTGCCAGCAGTGTGGGGGGAAGCACAGATACGCAGTATTTT.

The table lists this clone with many counts. The V call is TRBV30, the J call TRBJ2-1; possibly TRBD1 for D (5 bases). Germline CDR1 and CDR2: GTSNPN and SVGIG (reference sequence). V gave up 2 bases and J gave up 0 bases, with 8 bases separating them. The CDR3 loop spans 14 amino acids. The chain's CDR3 is CAWSRRDSYNEQFF. The CDR3, as DNA: TGTGCCTGGAGTCGCAGGGACTCCTACAATGAGCAGTTCTTC.

The chain joins TRBV7-9 to TRBJ2-2, with D tentatively TRBD2 (5 bases). In germline, CDR1 is SEHNR, CDR2 FQNEAQ (reference sequence). V dropped 0 bases and J dropped 6 bases, with 14 bases sitting between them. There are 16 residues in the CDR3. The CDR3 DNA reads TGTGCCAGCAGCTTAGCGCGGGCAGCTTGGCCCGGGGAGCTGTTTTTT. Translated, it gives CASSLARAAWPGELFF.

This clone has only one observation. The chain employs TRBV28 and TRBJ2-5, with 9 bases matching TRBD1. Losses at the gene ends were 2 bases for V and 5 bases for J; bases not matched to a gene: 9. Per germline, CDR1 MDHEN and CDR2 SYDVKM. CDR3 length: 16 residues. CDR3 in DNA: TGTGCCAGCAGTTTAATTGGACAGGGGATTTGGGAGACCCAGTACTTC. Its protein is CASSLIGQGIWETQYF.

In this sample, this clone turned up once. CDR3 loop: CASIPIAGTGGEQFF. In DNA, the CDR3 is TGCGCCAGCATTCCAATAGCGGGTACGGGCGGTGAGCAGTTCTTC. The V call is TRBV4-1, the J call TRBJ2-1; 7 bases map to TRBD2. CDR1 MGHRA and CDR2 YSYEKL come from the germline V gene. The V gene end was trimmed by 7 bases and the J gene end by 9 bases; junction bases not matched to a gene: 15. The CDR3 sequence is 15 residues long.

The CDR3 loop reads CASSLYGQGSYEQYF. The CDR3 DNA reads as TGTGCCAGCAGTTTATACGGACAGGGATCCTACGAGCAGTACTTC. The genes are TRBV28 and TRBJ2-7; TRBD1 aligns across 8 bases. The CDR3 consists of 15 residues. Germline V gene lookup returns CDR1 MDHEN and CDR2 SYDVKM. V lost 1 base and J lost 1; bases outside the gene matches: 3.

The rearrangement links TRBV27 to TRBJ2-7, with D unclear. Germline CDR1 reads MNHEY; CDR2 reads SMNVEV (reference sequence). The CDR3 contains 14 residues. V lost 8 bases and J lost 0, with 14 bases in between. CDR3 nucleotide sequence: TGTGCCAGCGGGCCCCTCTTAAACTCCTACGAGCAGTACTTC. It is translated as CASGPLLNSYEQYF.

This chain connects TRBV19 to TRBJ1-5; perhaps TRBD1 as D (5 bases). This CDR3 has 14 amino acids. V dropped 4 bases and J dropped 2 bases, with 9 bases sitting between them. Germline CDR1 and CDR2: LNHDA and SQIVND (reference sequence). The CDR3 region has the DNA TGTGCCAGTAGTAGGGGACTGGGCAATCAGCCCCAGCATTTT. The encoded protein is CASSRGLGNQPQHF. Full variable domain (remainder filled in from reference TRBV19 and TRBJ1-5): DGGITQSPKYLFRKEGQNVTLSCEQNLNHDAMYWYRQDPGQGLRLIYYSQIVNDFQKGDIAEGYSVSREKKESFPLTVTSAQKNPTAFYLCASSRGLGNQPQHFGDGTRLSIL.

This chain links TRBV28 with TRBJ2-1; 7 bases line up with TRBD1. CDR1 is MDHEN, CDR2 SYDVKM, per germline. After removal of 5 bases from V and 7 bases from J, the junction contained 8 bases not matched to a gene. The CDR3 runs to 14 residues. This chain's CDR3 is CASSIYRGGNEQFF. For the CDR3, the DNA is TGTGCCAGCAGTATATACAGGGGTGGTAATGAGCAGTTCTTC.

This clone was detected a few times. The chain has TRBV28 and TRBJ1-1; possibly TRBD1 for D (5 bases). Germline-derived CDR1 and CDR2 are MDHEN and SYDVKM. This CDR3 comprises 12 residues. The ends were cut back, 3 bases at V and 9 bases at J, with 11 bases in the middle. The CDR3 DNA reads TGTGCCAGCAGTTTGCCGACAGTCCAAGCTTTCTTT. Its translation: CASSLPTVQAFF.

This clone was seen more than once but under ten times. The sample has other DNA sequences that encode this CDR3 too. V usage is TRBV5-5 and J usage is TRBJ2-2; D gene ambiguous. Germline lookup yields CDR1 SGHKS and CDR2 YYEKEE (reference sequence). Trimming stripped 0 bases from V and 6 bases from J, with 6 bases between. This CDR3 comprises 13 residues. The CDR3 DNA is TGTGCCAGCAGCTTGGAACTTTCCGGGGAGCTGTTTTTT. This translates into CASSLELSGELFF.

The DNA of the CDR3 is TGTGCCAGCGTTGTAGCGGGAGCTGTCGAGCAGTACTTC. Translated, it gives CASVVAGAVEQYF. The V and J genes are TRBV28 and TRBJ2-7, with TRBD2 identical over 9 bases. Per the germline V gene, CDR1 is MDHEN and CDR2 is SYDVKM. This CDR3 is built from 13 residues. J was trimmed by 6 bases and V by 8 bases; bases with no gene match: 8.

The chain couples TRBV2 to TRBJ2-2, with 9 positions matching TRBD2. The CDR3 length is 15 residues. Germline loops: CDR1 SNHLY, CDR2 FYNNEI. The V segment lost 5 bases and the J segment 5 bases; nucleotides outside the gene matches: 6. The CDR3 loop is CASSRPSGMTGELFF. The CDR3 coding sequence is TGTGCCAGCAGTCGCCCTAGCGGGATGACCGGGGAGCTGTTTTTT.

The chain combines TRBV24-1 with TRBJ2-1, with TRBD1 identical over 9 bases. The CDR3 covers 16 residues. V was pared by 3 bases and J by 2 bases, with 4 bases of the junction left unmatched. CDR1 is KGHDR, CDR2 SFDVKD, per germline. The CDR3 loop reads CATSDRGQGPYNEQFF. CDR3 coding DNA: TGTGCCACCAGTGATCGGGGACAGGGACCCTACAATGAGCAGTTCTTC.

This clone was recorded only once. The chain uses TRBV10-2 and TRBJ1-6; D is unresolved. This CDR3 region has 15 residues. V was clipped by 3 bases and J by 5 bases, with 11 bases between them. CDR1 and CDR2 (germline): WSHSY, SAAADI. CDR3: CASSDSFVNNSPLHF. CDR3 nucleotides: TGCGCCAGCAGTGACAGTTTCGTCAATAATTCACCCCTCCACTTT.

The rearrangement links TRBV19 to TRBJ2-1, with 8 bases lining up with TRBD2. The CDR3 length is 15 residues. Unmatched junction bases numbered 8, after V lost 3 bases and J lost 7 bases. Germline CDR1 and CDR2: LNHDA and SQIVND (reference sequence). The CDR3 DNA reads as TGTGCCAGTAGTATTCCAGCGGGAGAAGGTAATGAGCAGTTCTTC. It translates to CASSIPAGEGNEQFF.

The chain has TRBV18 and TRBJ2-7; TRBD2 might be the D (5 bases). V was pared by 4 bases and J by 3 bases, with 13 bases between. The germline gives CDR1 KGHSH, CDR2 LQKENI. The CDR3 has 14 amino acids. The DNA of the CDR3 is TGTGCCAGCTCACAGCGGCAGGCGAACTACGAGCAGTACTTC. Translated: CASSQRQANYEQYF.

The chain carries TRBV6-1 and TRBJ1-2; TRBD1 is a possible D gene (5 bases). V lost 2 bases and J lost 3, with 16 bases in between. The CDR3 has 16 amino acids. The germline gives CDR1 MNHNS, CDR2 SASEGT. This CDR3 is CASSESAFGGYYGYTF. CDR3 DNA sequence: TGTGCCAGCAGTGAATCCGCGTTTGGGGGGTACTATGGCTACACCTTC.

The rearrangement links TRBV5-4 to TRBJ1-5, with a possible D match to TRBD1 (6 bases). The V and J ends lost 1 base and 1 base respectively, with 12 bases between them. This CDR3 has 16 residues. CDR1 and CDR2 (germline): SGHNT, YYREEE (reference sequence). This chain's CDR3 is CASSLKDSMSNQPQHF. Written as DNA, the CDR3 is TGTGCCAGCAGCTTGAAGGACAGTATGAGCAATCAGCCCCAGCATTTT. The full variable domain, completed using reference TRBV5-4 and TRBJ1-5, is ETGVTQSPTHLIKTRGQQVTLRCSSQSGHNTVSWYQQALGQGPQFIFQYYREEENGRGNFPPRFSGLQFPNYSSELNVNALELDDSALYLCASSLKDSMSNQPQHFGDGTRLSIL.

The V and J genes are TRBV20-1 and TRBJ2-3, with 9 bases that match TRBD2. V was clipped by 3 bases and J by 4 bases; unmatched bases: 8. The CDR3 consists of 15 residues. In germline, CDR1 is DFQATT, CDR2 SNEGSKA (reference sequence). CDR3: CSASVREGRADTQYF. In DNA form, the CDR3 reads TGCAGTGCTAGTGTGCGGGAGGGCCGGGCAGATACGCAGTATTTT.

The rearrangement uses TRBV29-1 and TRBJ2-1, with 12 bases matching TRBD2. CDR1 and CDR2 from the germline V gene are SQVTM and ANQGSEA. The CDR3 is 12 amino acids. V lost 6 bases to trimming and J lost 7 bases; unmatched junction nucleotides: 1. CDR3 region: CSVGTSGNEQFF. CDR3 DNA sequence: TGCAGCGTGGGGACTAGCGGGAATGAGCAGTTCTTC.

The chain joins TRBV14 to TRBJ2-7; 7 bases map to TRBD2. Germline V gene sequence: CDR1 SGHDN, CDR2 FVKESK. V trimming: 4 bases; J trimming: 4 bases; junction bases outside the gene matches: 4. This CDR3 spans 13 amino acids. The chain's CDR3 is CASSRAGRYEQYF. CDR3 in DNA: TGTGCCAGCAGCCGAGCGGGGCGTTACGAGCAGTACTTC.

This rearrangement joins TRBV6-5 to TRBJ1-2; D unresolved. This CDR3 contains 13 residues. Germline loops: CDR1 MNHEY, CDR2 SVGAGI. V dropped 4 bases and J dropped 7 bases, with 13 bases sitting between them. The CDR3 loop is CASSLISGFGYTF. As DNA, the CDR3 is TGTGCCAGCAGTTTAATCTCAGGTTTTGGCTACACCTTC.